The following is a T cell receptor (beta chain) sequence with its context. Its antigen is currently unknown. Germline CDR1 MNHEY, CDR2 SVGEGT. The CDR3 covers 16 residues. V shed 2 bases and J 2 bases; nucleotides not matched to a gene: 6. TCRdb analysed the RT-PCR reads with MiXCR anew, one entry per CDR3 protein. The data show about 520,000 distinct CDR3 sequences, roughly 23% seen once. These data come from a study of response to subunit inactivated influenza vaccine. Study results and limitations: Authors suggested seasonal influenza vaccinations each recruit few new T cells.

The source material was CD4+ T cells sorted from PBMCs, sampled about 5 days after vaccination. The sequence was collected from a man in his fifties or sixties who received an inactivated influenza vaccine. The chain joins TRBV6-2 or TRBV6-3 to TRBJ1-3, with 7 bases that match TRBD1. This CDR3 is CASSYGQASTGNTIYF. In nucleotides, the CDR3 is TGTGCCAGCAGTTACGGACAGGCATCAACTGGAAACACCATATATTTT.